These T cell receptor beta chains were read from a single sample in a study of radiation and T cells in renal cell carcinoma. Sequencing was performed with immunoSEQ multiplex PCR; in TCRdb, only in-frame clones are kept and a portion is missing. The table has under 100,000 clones, around 83% seen once. The material sequenced was blood, taken from a patient whose treatment included radiotherapy and nephrectomy. The receptors derive from a man in his 60s with renal cell carcinoma. CDR3s include the opening cysteine and the closing phenylalanine or tryptophan. The order of the fields is CDR3 protein, CDR3 DNA, V gene, J gene, D gene. D genes are given only for firm matches.

cdr3_aa: CASSFNRAVYEQYF
cdr3_nt: TGTGCCAGCAGCTTCAACAGAGCCGTTTACGAGCAGTACTTC
v_call: TRBV7-2
j_call: TRBJ2-7
d_call: -

cdr3_aa: CAWSTIGEQYF
cdr3_nt: TGTGCCTGGAGCACTATTGGCGAGCAGTACTTC
v_call: TRBV30
j_call: TRBJ2-7
d_call: -

cdr3_aa: CASSTTSGKDTQYF
cdr3_nt: TGTGCCAGTAGTACGACTAGCGGGAAAGATACGCAGTATTTT
v_call: TRBV19
j_call: TRBJ2-3
d_call: TRBD2

cdr3_aa: CASRFRQGANNEQFF
cdr3_nt: TGTGCCAGCAGGTTTAGACAGGGGGCCAACAATGAGCAGTTCTTC
v_call: TRBV2
j_call: TRBJ2-1
d_call: TRBD1

cdr3_aa: CASSFRTGATDTQYF
cdr3_nt: TGTGCCAGCAGTTTCCGGACAGGGGCCACAGATACGCAGTATTTT
v_call: TRBV28
j_call: TRBJ2-3
d_call: TRBD1

cdr3_aa: CASSLSWGTGGVTEAFF
cdr3_nt: TGTGCCAGCAGTTTATCGTGGGGGACAGGGGGGGTCACTGAAGCTTTCTTT
v_call: TRBV27
j_call: TRBJ1-1
d_call: TRBD1

cdr3_aa: CASSQGRGPQGEQYF
cdr3_nt: TGCGCCAGCAGCCAGGGGCGGGGACCTCAGGGGGAGCAGTACTTC
v_call: TRBV5-1
j_call: TRBJ2-7
d_call: -

cdr3_aa: CATSRDSGFQTQYF
cdr3_nt: TGTGCCACCAGCAGAGATTCCGGCTTTCAGACCCAGTACTTC
v_call: TRBV15
j_call: TRBJ2-5
d_call: -

cdr3_aa: CASSEYETGNTEAFF
cdr3_nt: TGTGCCAGCAGTGAATATGAGACAGGGAACACTGAAGCTTTCTTT
v_call: TRBV25-1
j_call: TRBJ1-1
d_call: -

cdr3_aa: CASSLTPWDSSGNTIYF
cdr3_nt: TGTGCCAGCAGCTTAACCCCCTGGGATTCCTCTGGAAACACCATATATTTT
v_call: TRBV7-3
j_call: TRBJ1-3
d_call: -

cdr3_aa: CASTLSQGYTEAFF
cdr3_nt: TGTGCCAGCACTTTATCACAGGGGTACACTGAAGCTTTCTTT
v_call: TRBV6-5
j_call: TRBJ1-1
d_call: TRBD1

cdr3_aa: CASSEYYRVGNTIYF
cdr3_nt: TGTGCCAGCAGTGAATACTACAGGGTCGGAAACACCATATATTTT
v_call: TRBV6-1
j_call: TRBJ1-3
d_call: -

cdr3_aa: CASSQVEESGNTIYF
cdr3_nt: TGCGCCAGCAGCCAGGTCGAAGAGTCTGGAAACACCATATATTTT
v_call: TRBV4-3
j_call: TRBJ1-3
d_call: -